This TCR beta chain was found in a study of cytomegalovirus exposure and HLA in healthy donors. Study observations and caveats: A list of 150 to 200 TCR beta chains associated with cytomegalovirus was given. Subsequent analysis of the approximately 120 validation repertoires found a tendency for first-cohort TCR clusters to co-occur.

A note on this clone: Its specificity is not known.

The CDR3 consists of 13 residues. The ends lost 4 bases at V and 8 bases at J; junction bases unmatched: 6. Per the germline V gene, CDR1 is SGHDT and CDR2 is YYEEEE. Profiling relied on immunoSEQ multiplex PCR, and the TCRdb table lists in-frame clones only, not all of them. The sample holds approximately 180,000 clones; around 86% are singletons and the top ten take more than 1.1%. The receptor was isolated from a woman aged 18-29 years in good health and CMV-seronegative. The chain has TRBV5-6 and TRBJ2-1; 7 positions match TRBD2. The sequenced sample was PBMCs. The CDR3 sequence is CASSTGLGDEQFF. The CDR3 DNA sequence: TGTGCCAGCAGCACCGGACTAGGGGATGAGCAGTTCTTC.